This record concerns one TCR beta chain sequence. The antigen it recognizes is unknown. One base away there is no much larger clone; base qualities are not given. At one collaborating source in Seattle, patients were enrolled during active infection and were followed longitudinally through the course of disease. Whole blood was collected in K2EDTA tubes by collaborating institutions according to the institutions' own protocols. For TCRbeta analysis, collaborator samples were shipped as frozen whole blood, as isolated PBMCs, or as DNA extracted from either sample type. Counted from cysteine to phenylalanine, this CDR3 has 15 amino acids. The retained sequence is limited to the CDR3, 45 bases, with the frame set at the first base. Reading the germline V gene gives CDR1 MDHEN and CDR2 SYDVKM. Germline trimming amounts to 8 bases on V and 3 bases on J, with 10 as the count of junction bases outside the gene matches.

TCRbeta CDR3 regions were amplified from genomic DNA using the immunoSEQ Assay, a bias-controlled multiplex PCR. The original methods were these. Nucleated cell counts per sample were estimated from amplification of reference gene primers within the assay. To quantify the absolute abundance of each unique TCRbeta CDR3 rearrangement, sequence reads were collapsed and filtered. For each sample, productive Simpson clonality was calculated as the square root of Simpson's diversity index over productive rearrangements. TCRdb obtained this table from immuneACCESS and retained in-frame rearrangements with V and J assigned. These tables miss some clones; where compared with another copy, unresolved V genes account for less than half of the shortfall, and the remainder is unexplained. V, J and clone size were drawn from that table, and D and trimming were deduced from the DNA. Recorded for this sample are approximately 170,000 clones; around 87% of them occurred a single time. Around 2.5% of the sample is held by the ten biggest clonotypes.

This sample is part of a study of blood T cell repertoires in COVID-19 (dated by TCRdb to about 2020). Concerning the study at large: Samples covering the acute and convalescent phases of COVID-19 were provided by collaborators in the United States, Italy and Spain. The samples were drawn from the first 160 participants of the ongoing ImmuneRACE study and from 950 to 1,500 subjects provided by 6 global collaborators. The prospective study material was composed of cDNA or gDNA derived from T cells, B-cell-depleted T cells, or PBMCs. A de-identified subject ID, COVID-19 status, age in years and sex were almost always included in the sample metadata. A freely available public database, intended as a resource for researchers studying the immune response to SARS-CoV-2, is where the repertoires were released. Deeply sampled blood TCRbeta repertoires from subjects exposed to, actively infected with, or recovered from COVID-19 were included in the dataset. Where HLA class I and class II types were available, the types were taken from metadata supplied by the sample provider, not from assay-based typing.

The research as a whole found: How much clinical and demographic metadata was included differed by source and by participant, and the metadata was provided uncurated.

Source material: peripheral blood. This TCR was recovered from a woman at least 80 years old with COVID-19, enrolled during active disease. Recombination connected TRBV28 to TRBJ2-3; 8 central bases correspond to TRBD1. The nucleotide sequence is TGTGCCAGCCGCCGCCAGGGGGCTACAACAGATACGCAGTATTTT. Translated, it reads CASRRQGATTDTQYF.